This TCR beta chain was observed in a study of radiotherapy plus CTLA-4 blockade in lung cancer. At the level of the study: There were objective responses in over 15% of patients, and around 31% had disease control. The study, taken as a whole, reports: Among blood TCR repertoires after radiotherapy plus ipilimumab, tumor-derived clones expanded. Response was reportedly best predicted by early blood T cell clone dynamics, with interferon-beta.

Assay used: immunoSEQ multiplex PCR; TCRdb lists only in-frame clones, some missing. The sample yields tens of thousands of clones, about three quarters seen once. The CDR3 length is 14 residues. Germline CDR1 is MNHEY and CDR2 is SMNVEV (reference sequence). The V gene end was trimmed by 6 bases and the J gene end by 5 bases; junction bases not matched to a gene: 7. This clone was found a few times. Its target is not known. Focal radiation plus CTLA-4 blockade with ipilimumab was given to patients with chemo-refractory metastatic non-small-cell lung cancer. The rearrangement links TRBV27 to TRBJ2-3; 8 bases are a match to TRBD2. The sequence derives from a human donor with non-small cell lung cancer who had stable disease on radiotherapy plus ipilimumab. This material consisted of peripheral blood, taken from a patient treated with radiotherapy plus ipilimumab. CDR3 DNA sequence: TGTGCCAGCAGGGGACTAGGGGGTCGAGATACGCAGTATTTT. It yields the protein CASRGLGGRDTQYF.